This entry concerns a single T cell receptor (beta chain). Its antigen is still unknown. Germline CDR1 is SGHRS and CDR2 is YFSETQ. V shed 1 base and J shed 6 bases, with 10 bases lying between them. This CDR3 spans 14 amino acids. This specimen belongs to a study of OX40 agonist ivuxolimab in advanced cancers. Findings and limits, study-wide: No antigen was identified for the clonally expanded peripheral T cells.

Clones were sequenced by immunoSEQ multiplex PCR, and TCRdb holds only the in-frame ones, with some missing. Of around 67,000 clones in the sample, 80% were seen once. The source material was CD4+ or CD8+ T cells sorted from blood, sampled in a trial of the OX40 agonist ivuxolimab. This chain connects TRBV5-1 to TRBJ1-4, with unresolved D. This TCR came from an adult with an advanced solid tumor such as melanoma, head and neck, liver or kidney cancer. The CDR3 here is CASSLLGRDEKLFF. The CDR3 DNA sequence: TGCGCCAGCAGCTTGCTTGGACGGGATGAAAAACTGTTTTTT.